A single sample is the source of the 30 T cell receptor beta chains below, sequenced in a study of T cell responses to AZD1222 COVID-19 vaccine. Profiled with immunoSEQ multiplex PCR; TCRdb holds only in-frame clones, not every one. Altogether 65,000 to 85,000 clones are present, approximately 81% being singletons, with the ten largest covering about an eighth. Specimen: peripheral blood, collected on day 0 of AZD1222 vaccination. The origin of the receptors is an adult in good health.

Comment on this clone: A junction boundary mismatches the germline segment, possibly from a read error. The chain employs TRBV10-2 and TRBJ1-5; 7 bases line up with TRBD1. This CDR3 region has 13 residues. CDR1 and CDR2 (germline): WSHSY, SAAADI. The CDR3 DNA follows: TGCGCCAGCAGTGAGCAAAACAGGGGCCATTTGTATTTT. It encodes CASSEQNRGHLYF.

This CDR3 reads CASRRDSTEAFF. Here the CDR3 DNA reads TGTGCCAGTAGAAGGGACAGCACTGAAGCTTTCTTT. The chain recombines TRBV19 with TRBJ1-1, with 7 bases matching TRBD1. This CDR3 has 12 amino acids. Losses at the gene ends were 6 bases for V and 4 bases for J; bases not matched to a gene: 2. Germline values: CDR1 LNHDA, CDR2 SQIVND (reference sequence).

This CDR3 is CASSLRTNYGYTF. CDR3 in DNA: TGTGCCAGCAGTTTGAGGACTAACTATGGCTACACCTTC. The chain carries TRBV12-3 or TRBV12-4 and TRBJ1-2, with D unclear. The CDR3 consists of 13 residues. Trimming removed 3 bases from V and 0 bases from J, with 5 bases in between.

The chain has TRBV5-1 and TRBJ2-3; 9 nucleotides match TRBD2. The germline CDR1 and CDR2 sequences are SGHRS and YFSETQ. The CDR3 has 16 amino acids. V lost 0 bases, J lost 1 base, and 3 bases stayed unmatched. CDR3 bases: TGCGCCAGCAGCTTGGGACTAGCGGACGGCACAGATACGCAGTATTTT. Its translation: CASSLGLADGTDTQYF.

DNA for the CDR3: TGTGCCAGCAGTGTGGGCCAGTTGGGCACCTACAATGAGCAGTTCTTC. The encoded protein is CASSVGQLGTYNEQFF. The chain joins TRBV2 to TRBJ2-1, with D hard to call. The CDR3 sequence is 16 residues long. CDR1 is SNHLY, CDR2 FYNNEI, per germline. With 4 bases removed from V and 2 bases from J, the gap between germline ends came to 15 bases.

The chain combines TRBV18 with TRBJ2-3; TRBD1 aligns across 11 bases. This CDR3 has 14 amino acids. Germline assignment: CDR1 KGHSH and CDR2 LQKENI. With V trimmed by 3 bases and J by 6 bases, 2 bases remained unmatched. The chain's CDR3 is CASSPGTGGDTQYF. The CDR3 nucleotides are TGTGCCAGCTCACCCGGGACAGGGGGGGATACGCAGTATTTT.

V usage is TRBV10-3 and J usage is TRBJ2-7, with D possibly matching TRBD1 (6 bases). CDR3 length equals 15 residues. V lost 3 bases and J lost 3, with 15 bases in between. Germline CDR1 is ENHRY and CDR2 is SYGVKD. CDR3 amino acids: CAISDPPGVVYEQYF. CDR3 coding DNA: TGTGCCATCAGTGACCCCCCAGGGGTGGTCTACGAGCAGTACTTC.

This clone was recorded once. V gene TRBV15 combines with J gene TRBJ2-1; D unresolved. This CDR3 comprises 13 residues. Germline V CDR1 and CDR2: LNHNV, YYDKDF (reference sequence). Trimming removed 1 base at V and 8 bases at J, with 9 bases between. DNA of the CDR3: TGTGCCACCAGCAGAGGGGGTAGGGATGAGCAGTTCTTC. Its protein product is CATSRGGRDEQFF.

The rearrangement links TRBV7-6 to TRBJ1-2; D gene unclear. The CDR3 is 15 amino acids. Trimming stripped 0 bases from V and 6 bases from J, with 14 bases between. Germline V gene data show CDR1 as SGHVS and CDR2 as FNYEAQ. The CDR3 sequence: CASSLAETGSHGYTF. The CDR3, as DNA: TGTGCCAGCAGCTTAGCTGAGACGGGATCACATGGCTACACCTTC.

The gene calls are TRBV7-9 and TRBJ2-4; 14 bases match TRBD2. Germline CDR1 reads SEHNR; CDR2 reads FQNEAQ (reference sequence). The CDR3 covers 19 residues. V was clipped by 1 base and J by 3 bases; unmatched bases: 8. This CDR3 is CASSLVTRGLAGDKNIQYF. The CDR3 DNA reads TGTGCCAGCAGCTTAGTCACGAGGGGACTAGCGGGGGACAAAAACATTCAGTACTTC.

Sample share makes this clone medium-sized. The J gene is TRBJ2-2, the V gene TRBV27; D remains ambiguous. The CDR3 sequence is 13 residues long. Germline V gene data show CDR1 as MNHEY and CDR2 as SMNVEV (reference sequence). The V and J ends lost 2 bases and 9 bases respectively, with 10 bases between them. CDR3 DNA sequence: TGTGCCAGCAGTTTAAACGGCCGGCGGGAGCTGTTTTTT. This encodes CASSLNGRRELFF.

This clone was picked up one time. This chain joins TRBV27 and TRBJ2-1; D possibly corresponds to TRBD2 (5 bases). V shed 8 bases and J shed 2 bases, with 13 bases lying between them. The CDR3 covers 14 residues. The V gene's germline CDR1 is MNHEY and CDR2 SMNVEV (reference sequence). Here the CDR3 DNA reads TGTGCCAGCTCCGTGACGGGAACCTACAATGAGCAGTTCTTC. It translates to CASSVTGTYNEQFF.

The J gene is TRBJ1-2, the V gene TRBV3-1 (or the pseudogene TRBV3-2), with 12 bases fitting TRBD1. CDR1 and CDR2 from the germline V gene are LGHDT and YNNKEL (reference sequence). V gave up 4 bases and J gave up 2 bases; unmatched junction bases: 2. The CDR3 sequence is 15 residues long. This CDR3 is CASSLGQGANYGYTF. Here the CDR3 DNA reads TGTGCCAGCAGCCTGGGACAGGGGGCGAACTATGGCTACACCTTC.

This clone was found once. At one end, the junction sequence differs from germline, possibly due to a read error. V usage is TRBV2 and J usage is TRBJ2-1; D remains unclear. The CDR3 totals 11 residues. In germline, CDR1 is SNHLY, CDR2 FYNNEI. The CDR3, as DNA: TGTGCCAGCAGCGCACGACAAATGGGGATCTTC. Its translation is CASSARQMGIF.

This clone appeared once. The genes are TRBV5-1 and TRBJ2-5, with 10 positions matching TRBD1. This CDR3 is built from 15 residues. V gave up 0 bases and J gave up 5 bases; unmatched junction bases: 4. Germline CDR1 is SGHRS and CDR2 is YFSETQ. CDR3 amino acids: CASSLGQGARETQYF. The CDR3 DNA follows: TGCGCCAGCAGCTTGGGACAGGGGGCCAGGGAGACCCAGTACTTC.

The chain is built from TRBV3-1 (or the pseudogene TRBV3-2) and TRBJ2-7, with 8 bases identical to TRBD1. V dropped 4 bases and J dropped 3; count of bases not matched to a gene: 11. The germline CDR1 and CDR2 sequences are LGHDT and YNNKEL (reference sequence). The CDR3 has 16 amino acids. The CDR3 bases are TGTGCCAGCAGCCTGTTGCCCGGGACAGGCATCTACGAGCAGTACTTC. It yields the protein CASSLLPGTGIYEQYF.

The rearrangement joins TRBV7-3 to TRBJ1-1; 8 bases fit TRBD1. With V trimmed by 4 bases and J by 4 bases, 5 bases remained unmatched. The germline CDR1 and CDR2 sequences are SGHTA and FQGTGA. CDR3 length: 14 amino acids. CDR3 residues: CASSWTGMGTEAFF. CDR3 in DNA: TGTGCCAGCAGCTGGACAGGGATGGGCACTGAAGCTTTCTTT.

There are a few counts of this clone. The rearrangement uses TRBV2 and TRBJ1-5; D ambiguous. Between the trimmed V and J ends, which lost 4 bases and 0 bases, there was a span of 10 bases. Per germline, CDR1 SNHLY and CDR2 FYNNEI. There are 15 residues in the CDR3. The CDR3 nucleotides are TGTGCCAGCAGTGCATACCTTTATAGCAATCAGCCCCAGCATTTT. Protein product: CASSAYLYSNQPQHF.

J is TRBJ2-5 and V is TRBV5-4; 7 nucleotides align to TRBD1. The length of the CDR3 is 14 residues. J gave up 2 bases and V 4 bases, and 5 bases lay outside the gene matches. CDR1 and CDR2 from the germline V gene are SGHNT and YYREEE (reference sequence). DNA of the CDR3: TGTGCCAGCAGCACGGGACAGCAACAAGAGACCCAGTACTTC. The encoded protein is CASSTGQQQETQYF. Based on the CDR3 plus reference TRBV5-4 and TRBJ2-5, the full variable domain is ETGVTQSPTHLIKTRGQQVTLRCSSQSGHNTVSWYQQALGQGPQFIFQYYREEENGRGNFPPRFSGLQFPNYSSELNVNALELDDSALYLCASSTGQQQETQYFGPGTRLLVL.

V and J are TRBV6-2 or TRBV6-3 and TRBJ2-7, with D unresolved. There are 13 residues in the CDR3. From germline, CDR1 is MNHEY and CDR2 SVGEGT. V lost 4 bases to trimming and J lost 1 base, with 8 bases between them. The CDR3 is CASSSTNSYEQYF. The CDR3 DNA is TGTGCCAGCAGTTCGACAAATTCCTACGAGCAGTACTTC.

The chain employs TRBV19 and TRBJ2-3; D perhaps matches TRBD1 (5 bases). V was trimmed by 8 bases and J by 2 bases, leaving 17 bases between them. The CDR3 contains 15 residues. Germline-derived CDR1 and CDR2 are LNHDA and SQIVND (reference sequence). DNA of the CDR3: TGTGCCAGTGGGGAAGGGGCCGTAAACACAGATACGCAGTATTTT. As protein: CASGEGAVNTDTQYF.

The V gene is TRBV4-1, the J gene TRBJ2-1, with 7 bases fitting TRBD1. CDR1 is MGHRA and CDR2 is YSYEKL in the germline V gene. Trimming cost V 0 bases and J 6 bases; bases outside gene matches: 11. The CDR3 loop spans 17 amino acids. This CDR3 is CASSQDPGTEVSNEQFF. For the CDR3, the DNA is TGCGCCAGCAGCCAAGATCCGGGGACAGAAGTTAGCAATGAGCAGTTCTTC.

The J gene is TRBJ1-2, the V gene TRBV28; D is perhaps TRBD1 (5 bases). Germline V lookup: CDR1 MDHEN, CDR2 SYDVKM. Deletions cut 6 bases from V and 8 bases from J, with 22 bases between. The CDR3 contains 15 residues. DNA for the CDR3: TGTGCCAGCAGACTACCGTACGGGGGGTCGACAGGCTACACCTTC. This gives the protein CASRLPYGGSTGYTF.

The chain is built from TRBV6-5 and TRBJ1-5; D unresolved. This CDR3 is built from 14 residues. Germline V lookup: CDR1 MNHEY, CDR2 SVGAGI. V shed 5 bases and J shed 4 bases, with 12 bases lying between them. CDR3 loop: CASSIIGVNQPQHF. The CDR3 region has the DNA TGTGCCAGCAGTATTATCGGGGTTAATCAGCCCCAGCATTTT.

The table lists this clone with a count of one. V usage is TRBV5-1 and J usage is TRBJ1-1; D gene ambiguous. Germline loops: CDR1 SGHRS, CDR2 YFSETQ. CDR3 length: 15 amino acids. Trimming removed 4 bases from V and 3 bases from J, with 16 bases in between. CDR3 bases: TGCGCCAGCAGCCCCCGTGTAGGTTCATACACTGAAGCTTTCTTT. This sequence encodes CASSPRVGSYTEAFF.

The V and J genes are TRBV11-2 and TRBJ2-7, with no clear D. The V end was cut by 4 bases, the J end by 10 bases, with 17 bases between. The CDR3 totals 13 residues. CDR1 and CDR2 from the germline V gene are SGHAT and FQNNGV. The CDR3: CASSSAFRAPQYF. The CDR3 nucleotides read TGTGCCAGCAGCTCCGCCTTCAGAGCCCCACAGTACTTC.

This clone was detected a few times. The chain combines TRBV2 with TRBJ1-3; weak D call: TRBD1 (5 bases). V was trimmed by 6 bases and J by 4 bases, leaving 13 bases between them. The CDR3 spans 14 residues. Per germline, CDR1 SNHLY and CDR2 FYNNEI. CDR3 in DNA: TGTGCCAGCAGCAGGGTGACAGTGGGAAACACCATATATTTT. It translates to CASSRVTVGNTIYF.

The rearrangement links TRBV10-2 to TRBJ2-1, with 12 bases fitting TRBD2. V trimming: 10 bases; J trimming: 0 bases; junction bases outside the gene matches: 10. Germline loops: CDR1 WSHSY, CDR2 SAAADI. There are 17 residues in the CDR3. CDR3 loop: CATAGLAGVSSYNEQFF. The CDR3 DNA reads as TGCGCCACCGCGGGACTAGCGGGTGTAAGCTCCTACAATGAGCAGTTCTTC.

The V and J genes are TRBV18 and TRBJ1-4; 7 bases are shared with TRBD1. The CDR3 consists of 17 residues. The V gene end was trimmed by 2 bases and the J gene end by 0 bases; junction bases not matched to a gene: 6. Germline V CDR1 and CDR2: KGHSH, LQKENI. The CDR3 region has the DNA TGTGCCAGCTCACCATCCCGGGACAGAGCAACTAATGAAAAACTGTTTTTT. Amino acid sequence: CASSPSRDRATNEKLFF.

The CDR3 bases are TGCGCCAGCAGCTTGGCCGTTCAGGGGGCCACCGGGGAGCTGTTTTTT. Translating gives CASSLAVQGATGELFF. The chain uses TRBV5-1 and TRBJ2-2, with 8 bases identical to TRBD1. After removal of 0 bases from V and 4 bases from J, the junction contained 5 bases not matched to a gene. CDR1 and CDR2 (germline): SGHRS, YFSETQ. The CDR3 has 16 residues.